Below, 18 T cell receptor beta chains from the same sample are listed, as sequenced in a study of blood T cell repertoires in COVID-19 (dated by TCRdb to the early 2020s). The method behind the library was the immunoSEQ multiplex PCR assay. Drawn from immuneACCESS, this table holds only the in-frame rearrangements with V and J called that TCRdb kept. Clones are partly lost; checked studies trace under half to an unresolved V gene and leave the rest unexplained. This sample holds around 290,000 clones; about 86% were observed only once. 10% to 15% of the sample is held by the ten biggest clonotypes. Sequenced sample: peripheral blood. The receptors come from a woman in her seventies with COVID-19, enrolled during active disease.

This clone was seen a single time. This sequence joins TRBV11-2 and TRBJ2-3, with 11 bases matching TRBD2. Looked up from germline, CDR1 is SGHAT and CDR2 is FQNNGV. CDR3 length equals 16 residues. The ends lost 5 bases at V and 4 bases at J; junction bases unmatched: 8. The CDR3 DNA sequence: TGTGCCAGCAGCATTATAGCGGGGGGGCCCGCAGATACGCAGTATTTT. It encodes CASSIIAGGPADTQYF.

The genes are TRBV29-1 and TRBJ1-2; D is undetermined. Trimming stripped 2 bases from V and 0 bases from J, with 7 bases between. CDR3 size: 13 residues. Germline V gene sequence: CDR1 SQVTM, CDR2 ANQGSEA. CDR3: CSVEPDSNYGYTF. The DNA of the CDR3 is TGCAGCGTTGAACCAGATTCTAACTATGGCTACACCTTC.

The rearrangement links TRBV29-1 to TRBJ2-2; D unresolved. Germline-derived CDR1 and CDR2 are SQVTM and ANQGSEA. This CDR3 contains 14 residues. V was pared by 3 bases and J by 7 bases, with 15 bases between. CDR3: CSVENKRGFGELFF. In DNA form, the CDR3 reads TGCAGCGTTGAGAACAAAAGAGGCTTCGGGGAGCTGTTTTTT.

This chain connects TRBV18 to TRBJ2-1; a weak D match, TRBD1 (6 bases). This CDR3 has 14 residues. Trimming removed 5 bases from V and 4 bases from J, with 12 bases in between. Germline CDR1 is KGHSH and CDR2 is LQKENI. The CDR3 here is CASSWDKLYNEQFF. The DNA of the CDR3 is TGTGCCAGCTCATGGGACAAATTATACAATGAGCAGTTCTTC.

This chain joins TRBV27 and TRBJ2-4; D remains unclear. The CDR3 has 14 residues. Between the trimmed V and J ends, which lost 0 bases and 3 bases, there was a span of 6 bases. Germline values: CDR1 MNHEY, CDR2 SMNVEV (reference sequence). CDR3 residues: CASSLSRGKNIQYF. In DNA, the CDR3 is TGTGCCAGCAGTTTATCGAGAGGCAAAAACATTCAGTACTTC.

The CDR3 protein is CASSVDRENQPQHF. DNA for the CDR3: TGTGCCAGCAGTGTGGACAGGGAGAATCAGCCCCAGCATTTT. V usage is TRBV2 and J usage is TRBJ1-5, with 8 bases matching TRBD1. The CDR3 runs 14 residues. Trimming cost V 4 bases and J 4 bases; bases outside gene matches: 3. CDR1 is SNHLY and CDR2 is FYNNEI in the germline V gene.

This chain connects TRBV4-3 to TRBJ1-2; TRBD1 might be the D (6 bases). This CDR3 has 16 amino acids. Germline-derived CDR1 and CDR2 are LGHNA and YSLEER. Trimming shortened V by 1 base and J by 4 bases, and 16 bases separated the two germline ends. CDR3 DNA sequence: TGCGCCAGCAGCCAAGTTTCTGGGACATTTTTCTATGGCTACACCTTC. The encoded protein is CASSQVSGTFFYGYTF.

This rearrangement joins TRBV7-2 to TRBJ2-3; 9 nucleotides match TRBD2. Trimming at V came to 3 bases and at J to 0 bases, leaving 7 bases not matched to a gene. Germline V lookup: CDR1 SGHTA, CDR2 FQGNSA. The CDR3 has 17 residues. CDR3 region: CASSFKRGAASTDTQYF. CDR3 nucleotide sequence: TGTGCCAGCAGCTTCAAGCGGGGGGCAGCTAGCACAGATACGCAGTATTTT.

The V and J genes are TRBV24-1 and TRBJ1-5; possible D gene TRBD1, 5 bases. The CDR3 consists of 13 residues. With 3 bases removed from V and 5 bases from J, the gap between germline ends came to 7 bases. The V gene's germline CDR1 is KGHDR and CDR2 SFDVKD. As DNA, the CDR3 is TGTGCCACCAGTGATGCGGGGGATCAGCCCCAGCATTTT. This sequence encodes CATSDAGDQPQHF.

V gene TRBV29-1 combines with J gene TRBJ2-3; the match to TRBD2 covers 8 bases. V lost 1 base to trimming and J lost 6 bases; unmatched junction nucleotides: 3. From germline, CDR1 is SQVTM and CDR2 ANQGSEA. This CDR3 contains 13 residues. CDR3 sequence reads: CSVEAGLVDTQYF. For the CDR3, the DNA is TGCAGCGTTGAAGCGGGACTAGTTGATACGCAGTATTTT.

V and J are TRBV11-2 and TRBJ1-4; 9 nucleotides agree with TRBD1. This CDR3 comprises 15 residues. CDR1 SGHAT and CDR2 FQNNGV come from the germline V gene. The J segment lost 8 bases and the V segment lost 5 bases, leaving 9 bases of the junction unmatched. CDR3 in amino acids: CASSPGQGRREKLFF. CDR3 in DNA: TGTGCCAGCAGCCCCGGACAGGGGAGAAGGGAAAAACTGTTTTTT.

This chain uses TRBV28 with TRBJ1-1; a possible D gene is TRBD1 (5 bases). CDR1 is MDHEN, CDR2 SYDVKM, per germline. The germline V and J ends were trimmed by 8 bases and 11 bases, with 15 bases remaining between them. The CDR3 sequence is 11 residues long. CDR3: CASGTGTAAFF. The CDR3 bases are TGTGCCAGCGGGACCGGGACTGCGGCTTTCTTT.

V is TRBV25-1 and J is TRBJ1-1; 8 bases map to TRBD1. Germline V gene sequence: CDR1 MGHDK, CDR2 SYGVNS. This CDR3 is 14 amino acids long. V trimming: 5 bases; J trimming: 2 bases; junction bases outside the gene matches: 4. The CDR3 is CASSRTGSNTEAFF. In DNA form, the CDR3 reads TGTGCCAGCAGTAGGACAGGGTCTAACACTGAAGCTTTCTTT.

The V gene is TRBV5-4, the J gene TRBJ2-7; a weak D match, TRBD2 (5 bases). Trimming stripped 2 bases from V and 5 bases from J, with 11 bases between. From germline, CDR1 is SGHNT and CDR2 YYREEE (reference sequence). CDR3 length equals 13 residues. CDR3 in amino acids: CASSLGLADEQYF. Here the CDR3 DNA reads TGTGCCAGCAGCTTAGGTCTAGCTGACGAGCAGTACTTC.

The chain is built from TRBV13 and TRBJ2-7; TRBD2 is a possible D gene (6 bases). V lost 3 bases, J lost 3 bases, and 21 bases lay in between. CDR3 length equals 17 residues. CDR1 PRHDT and CDR2 FYEKMQ come from the germline V gene (reference sequence). In DNA, the CDR3 is TGTGCCAGCAGCTTCGGAGCCGGGAGAGGAAATTTCTACGAGCAGTACTTC. Its protein product is CASSFGAGRGNFYEQYF.

The chain uses TRBV7-9 and TRBJ2-7; D is possibly TRBD2 (7 bases). The ends were cut back, 5 bases at V and 4 bases at J, with 15 bases in the middle. The CDR3 consists of 14 residues. The germline V gene encodes CDR1 SEHNR and CDR2 FQNEAQ (reference sequence). CDR3 sequence: CASSVAGATYEQYF. The DNA of the CDR3 is TGTGCCAGCAGCGTCGCGGGGGCCACTTACGAGCAGTACTTC.

V usage is TRBV6-5 and J usage is TRBJ1-2; 7 bases are shared with TRBD1. Trimming cost V 7 bases and J 6 bases; bases outside gene matches: 5. CDR1 and CDR2 (germline): MNHEY, SVGAGI. The CDR3 contains 12 residues. CDR3 in DNA: TGTGCCAGCACTAGGACAGGAGATGGCTACACCTTC. Amino acid sequence: CASTRTGDGYTF.

The rearrangement uses TRBV10-3 and TRBJ1-3, with 7 bases matching TRBD1. Trimming cost V 4 bases and J 0 bases; bases outside gene matches: 3. The CDR3 has 15 residues. Germline values: CDR1 ENHRY, CDR2 SYGVKD. DNA of the CDR3: TGTGCCATCAGTGGGGGACAGCCCTCTGGAAACACCATATATTTT. Its protein is CAISGGQPSGNTIYF.